These 18 T cell receptor beta chains came from one sample sequenced in a study of blood T cell repertoires in COVID-19 (dated by TCRdb to the early 2020s). Library method: the immunoSEQ multiplex PCR assay. Entries here come from immuneACCESS through TCRdb and include only in-frame sequences with V and J called. Some clones fail to appear in such tables; in the studies checked, an unresolved V gene covers under half of the shortfall, and the cause of the remainder is unknown. The sample table lists fewer than 300,000 clones, about 89% of them with a count of one. Approximately 9.8% of the sample is taken by the ten largest. Material for sequencing was peripheral blood. The receptors here all came from a man in his forties who had recovered from COVID-19.

The rearrangement uses TRBV5-1 and TRBJ1-1, with a possible D match to TRBD1 (5 bases). Trimming took 0 bases from V and 0 from J, leaving 9 bases between them. The length of the CDR3 is 15 residues. Germline V gene data show CDR1 as SGHRS and CDR2 as YFSETQ. This CDR3 reads CASSLDVRVNTEAFF. The CDR3 coding sequence is TGCGCCAGCAGCTTGGACGTCAGGGTGAACACTGAAGCTTTCTTT.

The V gene is TRBV7-9, the J gene TRBJ2-4; 12 nucleotides line up with TRBD2. Trimming at V came to 2 bases and at J to 3 bases, leaving 5 bases not matched to a gene. The CDR3 totals 17 residues. CDR1 and CDR2 from the germline V gene are SEHNR and FQNEAQ (reference sequence). CDR3 region: CASSLQGLAGLKNIQYF. The CDR3 DNA is TGTGCCAGCAGCTTACAGGGACTAGCGGGTCTCAAAAACATTCAGTACTTC.

The chain carries TRBV19 and TRBJ1-1; 9 bases agree with TRBD1. In germline, CDR1 is LNHDA, CDR2 SQIVND (reference sequence). The CDR3 covers 15 residues. V shed 1 base, J shed 7 bases, and the junction held 7 bases outside the gene matches. CDR3 amino acids: CASSIVATGQGEAFF. The CDR3 nucleotides are TGTGCCAGTAGTATAGTAGCGACGGGACAGGGTGAAGCTTTCTTT.

At least ten counts were recorded for this clone. The chain links TRBV10-3 to TRBJ1-2, with D possibly being TRBD1 (5 bases). This CDR3 region has 15 residues. The V gene lost 7 bases and the J gene lost 4 bases, with 19 bases spanning the gap. CDR1 and CDR2 from the germline V gene are ENHRY and SYGVKD. CDR3 in DNA: TGTGCCATCACCGAACAGGTCAACGGCGGCTATGGCTACACCTTC. It yields the protein CAITEQVNGGYGYTF.

This chain connects TRBV30 to TRBJ1-5, with TRBD1 identical over 9 bases. The junction had 11 bases not matched to a gene; V was cut back by 1 base and J by 7 bases. This CDR3 comprises 16 residues. CDR1 and CDR2 from the germline V gene are GTSNPN and SVGIG (reference sequence). The CDR3 nucleotides read TGTGCCTGGAGTGGCCGCGGGACAGGGTGGACCCAGCCCCAGCATTTT. Protein sequence: CAWSGRGTGWTQPQHF.

This clone has just one count. The chain couples TRBV7-3 to TRBJ2-3; a possible D gene is TRBD1 (6 bases). The CDR3 sequence is 14 residues long. The V end was cut by 2 bases, the J end by 5 bases, with 11 bases between. Germline V lookup: CDR1 SGHTA, CDR2 FQGTGA. CDR3 sequence: CASSLDRFRDTQYF. CDR3 DNA sequence: TGTGCCAGCAGCTTAGACAGGTTCCGAGATACGCAGTATTTT.

This chain uses TRBV10-3 with TRBJ2-7; D perhaps matches TRBD2 (7 bases). This CDR3 contains 15 residues. CDR1 ENHRY and CDR2 SYGVKD come from the germline V gene. V was cut by 6 bases and J by 0 bases, with 15 bases left in between. CDR3 sequence: CAIRREGGGSYEQYF. CDR3 coding DNA: TGTGCCATCAGGAGGGAGGGGGGGGGCTCCTACGAGCAGTACTTC.

This clone was seen only a few times. The rearrangement joins TRBV5-5 to TRBJ2-1; TRBD2 might be the D (6 bases). The V and J ends lost 4 bases and 9 bases respectively, with 26 bases between them. The CDR3 has 17 amino acids. CDR1 and CDR2 (germline): SGHKS, YYEKEE (reference sequence). CDR3 coding DNA: TGTGCCAGCAGCGAACCCGGGACTGCAGTGGCGGTGGGTGAGCAGTTCTTC. It yields the protein CASSEPGTAVAVGEQFF.

This clone has more than one count but fewer than ten. This chain uses TRBV27 with TRBJ2-7, with TRBD2 matching over 8 bases. The V segment lost 6 bases and the J segment 5 bases; nucleotides outside the gene matches: 9. The CDR3 covers 14 residues. Germline lookup yields CDR1 MNHEY and CDR2 SMNVEV (reference sequence). The CDR3 DNA follows: TGTGCCAGCAGCCCTACTAGCGGAGCACACGAGCAGTACTTC. It encodes CASSPTSGAHEQYF.

This chain uses TRBV2 with TRBJ1-2, with TRBD1 matching 9 bases. The CDR3 has 14 amino acids. V trimming: 10 bases; J trimming: 4 bases; junction bases outside the gene matches: 10. CDR1 SNHLY and CDR2 FYNNEI come from the germline V gene. This CDR3 is CATADRGESYGYTF. In DNA form, the CDR3 reads TGTGCCACCGCCGACAGGGGGGAGAGCTATGGCTACACCTTC. The variable domain in full, with the rest retrieved from reference TRBV2 and TRBJ1-2, is EPEVTQTPSHQVTQMGQEVILRCVPISNHLYFYWYRQILGQKVEFLVSFYNNEISEKSEIFDDQFSVERPDGSNFTLKIRSTKLEDSAMYFCATADRGESYGYTFGSGTRLTVV.

The gene calls are TRBV6-1 and TRBJ2-5, with 9 bases aligning to TRBD2. The J segment lost 2 bases and the V segment lost 0 bases, leaving 4 bases of the junction unmatched. Germline CDR1 MNHNS, CDR2 SASEGT. The CDR3 runs to 16 residues. The CDR3 DNA follows: TGTGCCAGCAGTGAAGCACTAGCGGGCCTACAAGAGACCCAGTACTTC. Translated: CASSEALAGLQETQYF.

The V and J genes are TRBV7-6 and TRBJ1-2; TRBD1 is a possible D gene (5 bases). The CDR3 consists of 16 residues. With 5 bases removed from V and 1 base from J, the gap between germline ends came to 17 bases. Germline-derived CDR1 and CDR2 are SGHVS and FNYEAQ. The CDR3 sequence: CASSTMPGLFNYGYTF. The DNA of the CDR3 is TGTGCCAGCAGCACCATGCCGGGACTGTTTAACTATGGCTACACCTTC.

The V gene is TRBV28, the J gene TRBJ2-7; 7 bases are shared with TRBD1. This CDR3 contains 15 residues. Trimming took 3 bases from V and 0 from J; bases not matched to a gene: 5. Germline CDR1 is MDHEN and CDR2 is SYDVKM. Here the CDR3 reads CASSFWGTASYEQYF. The CDR3 coding sequence is TGTGCCAGCAGTTTTTGGGGGACAGCCTCCTACGAGCAGTACTTC.

The V and J genes are TRBV5-1 and TRBJ2-2, with 7 bases matching TRBD2. J gave up 4 bases and V 5 bases, and 5 bases lay outside the gene matches. Germline V gene lookup returns CDR1 SGHRS and CDR2 YFSETQ. The CDR3 loop spans 14 amino acids. The DNA for the CDR3 is TGCGCCAGCAGAGTACGGGAGGTCACCGGGGAGCTGTTTTTT. Translating it yields CASRVREVTGELFF.

This rearrangement joins TRBV6-5 to TRBJ1-4, with TRBD1 matching 9 bases. V shed 6 bases and J 3 bases; nucleotides not matched to a gene: 2. Germline-derived CDR1 and CDR2 are MNHEY and SVGAGI. There are 14 residues in the CDR3. The CDR3 region has the DNA TGTGCCAGCAGGGGGACAGGGTCTAATGAAAAACTGTTTTTT. This gives the protein CASRGTGSNEKLFF.

The rearrangement uses TRBV11-1 and TRBJ2-7, with 10 positions matching TRBD2. The CDR3 is 16 amino acids. CDR1 SGHAT and CDR2 FQDESV come from the germline V gene (reference sequence). Trimming took 5 bases from V and 4 from J; bases not matched to a gene: 11. CDR3 sequence (DNA): TGTGCCAGCAGCCCGCCGCCTAGCGGGAGAGGTTACGAGCAGTACTTC. Protein sequence: CASSPPPSGRGYEQYF.

The rearrangement joins TRBV2 to TRBJ2-7, with 11 nucleotides matching TRBD1. J was trimmed by 2 bases and V by 7 bases; bases with no gene match: 4. This CDR3 is 14 amino acids long. Germline values: CDR1 SNHLY, CDR2 FYNNEI. The CDR3 region has the DNA TGTGCCAGCAAAAGGGGACAGGGGGCCTACGAGCAGTACTTC. This gives the protein CASKRGQGAYEQYF.

This clone turned up a few times. J is TRBJ2-2 and V is TRBV12-3 or TRBV12-4; 9 nucleotides align to TRBD2. The CDR3 consists of 13 residues. Losses at the gene ends were 9 bases for V and 4 bases for J; bases not matched to a gene: 3. The CDR3 region has the DNA TGTGCCAGTCTAGCGGGGAGCACCGGGGAGCTGTTTTTT. Translation gives CASLAGSTGELFF.